This T cell receptor beta chain is from a study of T cells in Graves' hyperthyroidism and ophthalmopathy. RNA transcripts yielded amplified TCR beta CDR3 regions. Primed by the HTBI set, a first-round RT-PCR was run on the TCR CDR3. TCRdb passed the multiplex PCR reads through MiXCR, listing each CDR3 protein once. The table records almost 600,000 distinct CDR3 sequences, roughly 14% of them present only once. CDR3 length equals 16 residues. Trimming removed 1 base at V and 0 bases at J, with 11 bases between. Looked up from germline, CDR1 is LGHDT and CDR2 is YNNKEL (reference sequence). The source is a young woman with Graves' hyperthyroidism that later progressed to Graves' ophthalmopathy. The chain employs TRBV3-1 and TRBJ2-3, with D tentatively TRBD1 (6 bases). Sequenced input: blood. CDR3 amino acids: CASSQVRQVSTDTQYF. As DNA, the CDR3 is TGTGCCAGCAGCCAAGTCAGACAGGTCAGCACAGATACGCAGTATTTT.